The TCR beta chain described here comes from a study of cytomegalovirus exposure and HLA in healthy donors. The overall study: It was reported in a later analysis that the same platform had been used for the 120 validation repertoires as for the 550 to 750 first-cohort repertoires.

Note on this clone: Antigen specificity is unknown.

Sequenced by immunoSEQ multiplex PCR; TCRdb stores in-frame clones only, minus some. The data contain 150,000 to 180,000 clones, 75% to 90% of them singletons. Study results and limitations: A few CMV-associated chains were confirmed in vitro to be specific for CMV antigens. The dataset shows that most TCR sequences were rare, while some public TCRs occurred in many donors. According to the study, 160 or so TCR beta chains were cytomegalovirus-associated.

Germline lookup yields CDR1 SGHRS and CDR2 YFSETQ. The CDR3 totals 14 residues. V trimming: 2 bases; J trimming: 1 base; junction bases outside the gene matches: 2. J is TRBJ2-5 and V is TRBV5-1; TRBD2 agrees at 7 bases. The receptor was isolated from a man between 18 and 29 years old in good health and CMV-seropositive. Specimen: PBMCs. The CDR3 here is CASSLGGGQETQYF. CDR3 coding DNA: TGCGCCAGCAGCTTAGGCGGGGGCCAAGAGACCCAGTACTTC.